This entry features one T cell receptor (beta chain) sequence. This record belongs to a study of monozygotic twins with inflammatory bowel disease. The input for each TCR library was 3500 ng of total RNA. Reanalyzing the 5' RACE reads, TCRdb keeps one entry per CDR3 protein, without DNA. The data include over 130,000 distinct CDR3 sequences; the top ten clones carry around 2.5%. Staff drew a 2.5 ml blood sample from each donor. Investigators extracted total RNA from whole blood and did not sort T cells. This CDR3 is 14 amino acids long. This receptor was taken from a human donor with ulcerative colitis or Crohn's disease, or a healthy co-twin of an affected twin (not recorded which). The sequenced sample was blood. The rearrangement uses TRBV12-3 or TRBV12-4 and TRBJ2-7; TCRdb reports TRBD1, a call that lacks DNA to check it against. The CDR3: CASSSSGATDEQYF.